The present T cell receptor (beta chain) was sequenced within a study of CD8 T cell repertoires and HIV-1 epitope variants. For the study at large: The baseline condition was 1M T cells left uncultured.

The study's findings and limits: Beta chains alone show antigen proliferation, not cytokine profile or function.

The assay was immunoSEQ multiplex PCR, and TCRdb's table has in-frame clones only and misses some. The sample contains 90,000 or so clones, around 75% of which appear only once. As for this clone: Its antigen is unknown.

V was pared by 3 bases and J by 4 bases, with 5 bases of the junction left unmatched. The CDR3 runs 17 residues. The V gene's germline CDR1 is SGHVS and CDR2 FNYEAQ. Sequences were obtained from uncultured baseline CD8+ T cells from peripheral blood mononuclear cells (PBMCs). This rearrangement joins TRBV7-6 to TRBJ2-1; 14 nucleotides align to TRBD2. The TCR was taken from a male donor with HIV. The CDR3 nucleotides are TGTGCCAGCAGCTTCGGACTAGCGGGAGGAAATTACAATGAGCAGTTCTTC. Protein: CASSFGLAGGNYNEQFF. The whole variable domain, filled in from reference TRBV7-6 and TRBJ2-1, reads GAGVSQSPRYKVTKRGQDVALRCDPISGHVSLYWYRQALGQGPEFLTYFNYEAQQDKSGLPNDRFSAERPEGSISTLTIQRTEQRDSAMYRCASSFGLAGGNYNEQFFGPGTRLTVL.